This T cell receptor beta chain came from a study of T cell repertoires in aging, cancer and after chemotherapy. About the research overall: Paired samples before and after chemotherapy came from glioblastoma patients receiving temozolomide-based therapy.

This clonotype was counted once. A mixed TRB-A/B primer pool amplified rearranged TRB by multiplex touch-down PCR. TCRdb reprocessed the multiplex PCR reads via MiXCR and lists one record per CDR3 protein. The table lists about 2,000 distinct CDR3 sequences, 36% of them singletons, with roughly 7.6% in the top ten. Germline-derived CDR1 and CDR2 are SGHRS and YFSETQ. The V segment lost 3 bases and the J segment 1 base; nucleotides outside the gene matches: 1. The CDR3 runs to 15 residues. Peripheral blood genomic DNA, not sorted cells or RNA, was the template. The chain uses TRBV5-1 and TRBJ2-6, with 7 bases that match TRBD1. Sequencing input: blood. This clonotype was sampled from a human donor with a solid tumor. The CDR3 coding sequence is TGCGCCAGCAGCTCGACAGGGTCTGGGGCCAACGTCCTGACTTTC. This translates into CASSSTGSGANVLTF.